The 22 T cell receptor beta chains in this list originate from one sample, sequenced in a study of blood T cell repertoires in COVID-19. Sequenced by immunoSEQ multiplex PCR; TCRdb stores in-frame clones only, minus some. The sample lists tens of thousands of clones, roughly 87% seen once, with approximately 0.57% in the top ten. The sample consisted of peripheral blood. These receptor sequences come from a man aged 50-60 years with COVID-19, enrolled during active disease.

The genes are TRBV9 and TRBJ2-1, with TRBD1 identical over 9 bases. CDR3 size: 15 residues. After removal of 3 bases from V and 8 bases from J, the junction contained 9 bases not matched to a gene. Germline V lookup: CDR1 SGDLS, CDR2 YYNGEE. This CDR3 reads CASSARDRESYEQFF. The CDR3 bases are TGTGCCAGCAGCGCCCGGGACAGGGAGTCCTATGAGCAGTTCTTC.

The table lists this clone with a few counts. This chain uses TRBV7-8 with TRBJ1-1; D is uncertain. Germline CDR1 SGHVS, CDR2 FQNEAQ. The CDR3 sequence is 15 residues long. V was cut by 5 bases and J by 2 bases, with 15 bases left in between. The chain's CDR3 is CASSHTLETNTEAFF. The CDR3 nucleotides are TGTGCCAGCAGCCATACGCTGGAGACTAACACTGAAGCTTTCTTT.

This rearrangement joins TRBV7-6 to TRBJ2-3; the D is unclear. With 5 bases removed from V and 3 bases from J, the gap between germline ends came to 27 bases. The germline V gene has CDR1 SGHVS and CDR2 FNYEAQ. This CDR3 has 19 residues. The CDR3 DNA reads TGTGCCAGCAGCCCCACGGGTGTTCGGGTCTCCAGTAATACAGATACGCAGTATTTT. Protein sequence: CASSPTGVRVSSNTDTQYF.

V gene TRBV7-6 combines with J gene TRBJ2-7, with 7 nucleotides matching TRBD1. With 5 bases clipped from V and 2 bases from J, the junction kept 9 bases outside the gene matches. There are 15 residues in the CDR3. Germline V gives CDR1 SGHVS, CDR2 FNYEAQ. The CDR3 reads CASSARDRGTYEQYF. The CDR3 region has the DNA TGTGCCAGCAGCGCCCGGGACAGAGGGACCTACGAGCAGTACTTC.

V is TRBV2 and J is TRBJ1-1, with 7 bases identical to TRBD1. The CDR3 is 16 amino acids. Germline loops: CDR1 SNHLY, CDR2 FYNNEI. V lost 3 bases, J lost 0 bases, and 7 bases stayed unmatched. CDR3 bases: TGTGCCAGCAGTGACGCCCCGGGACAGATGAACACTGAAGCTTTCTTT. Its protein product is CASSDAPGQMNTEAFF.

This clone has a handful of counts. The chain links TRBV28 to TRBJ1-5; D not certain. Germline V CDR1 and CDR2: MDHEN, SYDVKM. V lost 1 base, J lost 3 bases, and 7 bases lay in between. This CDR3 is 14 amino acids long. The DNA of the CDR3 is TGTGCCAGCAGTTTATCGAGGTTCAATCAGCCCCAGCATTTT. Protein: CASSLSRFNQPQHF.

V usage is TRBV3-1 (or the pseudogene TRBV3-2) and J usage is TRBJ2-5; D uncertain. V gave up 4 bases and J gave up 4 bases, with 16 bases separating them. Germline lookup yields CDR1 LGHDT and CDR2 YNNKEL (reference sequence). The CDR3 sequence is 15 residues long. In DNA, the CDR3 is TGTGCCAGCAGCCGTAGGAGTTATAGTCGAGAGACCCAGTACTTC. Its translation: CASSRRSYSRETQYF.

The chain couples TRBV3-1 (or the pseudogene TRBV3-2) to TRBJ1-1, with D possibly matching TRBD1 (6 bases). The CDR3 loop spans 14 amino acids. The V gene lost 3 bases and the J gene lost 4 bases, with 12 bases spanning the gap. Germline CDR1 reads LGHDT; CDR2 reads YNNKEL (reference sequence). CDR3 DNA sequence: TGTGCCAGCAGCCAGGGGGCGACGCGCACTGAAGCTTTCTTT. It yields the protein CASSQGATRTEAFF.

This chain links TRBV2 with TRBJ1-2, with D perhaps matching TRBD1 (6 bases). The V end lost 5 bases, the J end lost 8 bases, and 12 bases lay between the germline ends. Germline V gene data show CDR1 as SNHLY and CDR2 as FYNNEI. The CDR3 covers 12 residues. The CDR3, as DNA: TGTGCCAGCAGTACCCGAACAGGGGGCTACACCTTC. Translating it yields CASSTRTGGYTF.

The rearrangement links TRBV21-1 to TRBJ1-5; TRBD1 was called by the table and not checked on the DNA. TRBV21-1 is a documented pseudogene. This CDR3 spans 15 amino acids. CDR3 sequence (DNA): TGTGCCAGCAGCGCCAGGGACAGGGGCGCTCAGCCCCAGCATTTT. Its translation is CASSARDRGAQPQHF.

This chain connects TRBV5-1 to TRBJ1-1; 7 positions match TRBD1. J lost 1 base, V lost 4 bases, and 4 bases had no gene match. The CDR3 extends over 14 amino acids. Germline V lookup: CDR1 SGHRS, CDR2 YFSETQ. This CDR3 is CASSPQGSNTEAFF. CDR3 sequence (DNA): TGCGCCAGCAGCCCACAGGGGTCGAACACTGAAGCTTTCTTT. The full variable domain, with the rest looked up from reference TRBV5-1 and TRBJ1-1, is KAGVTQTPRYLIKTRGQQVTLSCSPISGHRSVSWYQQTPGQGLQFLFEYFSETQRNKGNFPGRFSGRQFSNSRSEMNVSTLELGDSALYLCASSPQGSNTEAFFGQGTRLTVV.

Details on this clone: In the same sample, other DNA sequences code for this CDR3. The chain is built from TRBV5-1 and TRBJ2-2; TRBD1 aligns across 9 bases. The junction had 4 bases not matched to a gene; V was cut back by 4 bases and J by 3 bases. The length of the CDR3 is 15 residues. Germline V gene lookup returns CDR1 SGHRS and CDR2 YFSETQ. CDR3 amino acids: CASSLTGGYTGELFF. Written as DNA, the CDR3 is TGCGCCAGCAGCCTAACAGGGGGCTACACCGGGGAGCTGTTTTTT.

The chain is built from TRBV19 and TRBJ1-1; 9 bases line up with TRBD1. V shed 3 bases and J 3 bases; nucleotides not matched to a gene: 5. Germline V CDR1 and CDR2: LNHDA, SQIVND (reference sequence). The CDR3 loop spans 15 amino acids. In DNA, the CDR3 is TGTGCCAGTAGTATCGACAGGGGGGGTTACACTGAAGCTTTCTTT. It encodes CASSIDRGGYTEAFF.

The rearrangement links TRBV3-1 (or the pseudogene TRBV3-2) to TRBJ1-1, with D possibly matching TRBD1 (6 bases). V gave up 0 bases and J gave up 4 bases, with 15 bases separating them. The germline V gene encodes CDR1 LGHDT and CDR2 YNNKEL (reference sequence). The CDR3 runs 16 residues. The CDR3 DNA sequence: TGTGCCAGCAGCCAAGATCTTGGGGGCTCGGGCACTGAAGCTTTCTTT. Its translation: CASSQDLGGSGTEAFF.

The V gene is TRBV23-1, the J gene TRBJ2-5, with D possibly TRBD2 on 5 matching bases. TRBV23-1 is an ORF; its function is uncertain. V gave up 0 bases and J gave up 5 bases, with 16 bases separating them. This CDR3 comprises 16 residues. CDR3 in amino acids: CASSQSRGLGRETQYF. CDR3 in DNA: TGCGCCAGCAGTCAATCCCGGGGATTAGGCAGGGAGACCCAGTACTTC.

The chain is built from TRBV9 and TRBJ1-2; a weak D match, TRBD1 (6 bases). The V end was cut by 4 bases, the J end by 8 bases, with 18 bases between. From germline, CDR1 is SGDLS and CDR2 YYNGEE. The CDR3 is 14 amino acids. CDR3 region: CASSQTTGLGGYTF. The CDR3 DNA is TGTGCCAGCAGCCAAACTACAGGGTTGGGGGGCTACACCTTC.

J is TRBJ1-5 and V is TRBV29-1, with D possibly TRBD1 on 6 matching bases. The CDR3 extends over 12 amino acids. Germline CDR1 SQVTM, CDR2 ANQGSEA. Trimming stripped 5 bases from V and 7 bases from J, with 12 bases between. CDR3 region: CSVSQGGQPQHF. As DNA, the CDR3 is TGCAGCGTTTCACAGGGCGGGCAGCCCCAGCATTTT.

V and J are TRBV4-1 and TRBJ1-5, with TRBD1 as a possible D gene (6 bases). This CDR3 contains 17 residues. V gave up 4 bases and J gave up 2 bases, with 18 bases separating them. Germline lookup yields CDR1 MGHRA and CDR2 YSYEKL. CDR3 sequence: CASSPLFPGAGNQPQHF. DNA for the CDR3: TGCGCCAGCAGCCCCCTTTTCCCAGGGGCAGGCAATCAGCCCCAGCATTTT.

The chain uses TRBV28 and TRBJ2-7; the match to TRBD2 covers 9 bases. The CDR3 is 13 amino acids. CDR1 MDHEN and CDR2 SYDVKM come from the germline V gene. After removal of 7 bases from V and 6 bases from J, the junction contained 7 bases not matched to a gene. The CDR3 is CASTARSGSEQYF. As DNA, the CDR3 is TGTGCCAGCACCGCGCGTAGCGGGAGCGAGCAGTACTTC.

The rearrangement joins TRBV27 to TRBJ2-7; D gene unclear. Germline CDR1 is MNHEY and CDR2 is SMNVEV (reference sequence). The CDR3 loop spans 14 amino acids. The V end lost 2 bases, the J end lost 0 bases, and 8 bases lay between the germline ends. CDR3 region: CASSLINSSYEQYF. In DNA, the CDR3 is TGTGCCAGCAGTTTAATAAACAGCTCCTACGAGCAGTACTTC.

The V call is TRBV25-1, the J call TRBJ2-7; D is possibly TRBD2 (6 bases). Trimming stripped 2 bases from V and 5 bases from J, with 10 bases between. The germline V gene encodes CDR1 MGHDK and CDR2 SYGVNS. CDR3 length: 13 residues. The CDR3 sequence is CASSESGGDEQYF. The CDR3 nucleotides read TGTGCCAGCAGTGAAAGTGGCGGGGACGAGCAGTACTTC.

This clone was recorded only once. This chain uses TRBV3-1 (or the pseudogene TRBV3-2) with TRBJ1-1; TRBD1 matches 8 bases. V lost 4 bases and J lost 6; bases outside the gene matches: 7. The CDR3 runs to 14 residues. Germline lookup yields CDR1 LGHDT and CDR2 YNNKEL (reference sequence). CDR3 in amino acids: CASSPGTGLAEAFF. The CDR3 region has the DNA TGTGCCAGCAGCCCTGGGACAGGCTTGGCTGAAGCTTTCTTT.